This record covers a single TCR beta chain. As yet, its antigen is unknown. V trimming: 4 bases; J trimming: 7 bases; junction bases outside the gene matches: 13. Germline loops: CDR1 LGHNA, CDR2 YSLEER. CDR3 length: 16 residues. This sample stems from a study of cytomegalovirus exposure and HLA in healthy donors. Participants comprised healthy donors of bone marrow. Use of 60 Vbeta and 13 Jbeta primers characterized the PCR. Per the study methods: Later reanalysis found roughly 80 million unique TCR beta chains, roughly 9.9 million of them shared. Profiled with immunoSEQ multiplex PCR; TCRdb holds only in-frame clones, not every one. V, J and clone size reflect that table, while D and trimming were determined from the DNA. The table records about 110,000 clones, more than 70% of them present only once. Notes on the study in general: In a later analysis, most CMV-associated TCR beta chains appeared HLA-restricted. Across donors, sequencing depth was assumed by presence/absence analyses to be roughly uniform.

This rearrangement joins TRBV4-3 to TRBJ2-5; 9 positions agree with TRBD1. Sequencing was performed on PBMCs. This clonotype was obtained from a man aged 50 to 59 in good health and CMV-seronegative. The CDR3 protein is CASSLKAPTGGGTQYF. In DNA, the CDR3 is TGCGCCAGCAGCCTAAAAGCCCCTACAGGGGGCGGGACCCAGTACTTC.